The 21 T cell receptor beta chains below all came from one sample that was sequenced in a study of cytomegalovirus exposure and HLA in healthy donors. Primers for the PCR totalled 60 Vbeta and 13 Jbeta. Sequenced by immunoSEQ multiplex PCR; TCRdb stores in-frame clones only, minus some. This table has under 150,000 clones, about 59% appearing once. The specimen was PBMCs. Receptors were obtained from a middle-aged woman in good health and CMV-seropositive.

In its sample, this clone was seen a few times. V is TRBV2 and J is TRBJ1-1; unclear D gene. This CDR3 is built from 15 residues. Trimming shortened V by 5 bases and J by 0 bases, and 13 bases separated the two germline ends. CDR1 and CDR2 (germline): SNHLY, FYNNEI. The DNA for the CDR3 is TGTGCCAGCAGTCATTCGACGGAGATGAACACTGAAGCTTTCTTT. Translating gives CASSHSTEMNTEAFF.

The rearrangement joins TRBV6-8 to TRBJ2-1; 11 positions match TRBD2. V shed 5 bases and J 5 bases; nucleotides not matched to a gene: 5. This CDR3 is 15 amino acids long. Germline CDR1 MNHGY, CDR2 SAAAGT. In DNA form, the CDR3 reads TGTGCCAGCAGTCCACCGGGACTAGCGGACAATGAGCAGTTCTTC. This encodes CASSPPGLADNEQFF.

J is TRBJ2-3 and V is TRBV28, with a weak D call TRBD2 (6 bases). The CDR3 consists of 13 residues. Germline CDR1 MDHEN, CDR2 SYDVKM. Trimming left V 8 bases short and J 4 bases short, with 13 bases between. The CDR3, as DNA: TGTGCCAGCCGACTAGAGTACGCAGATACGCAGTATTTT. Its translation: CASRLEYADTQYF.

The J gene is TRBJ2-6, the V gene TRBV10-1; TRBD1 matches at 12 bases. Germline V gene data show CDR1 as WNHNN and CDR2 as SYGVQD (reference sequence). J gave up 2 bases and V 2 bases, and 1 base lay outside the gene matches. The CDR3 has 17 amino acids. The CDR3 sequence: CASSEGTGGPGANVLTF. The CDR3, as DNA: TGCGCCAGCAGTGAGGGGACAGGGGGCCCTGGGGCCAACGTCCTGACTTTC.

This sequence joins TRBV20-1 and TRBJ2-1; D call uncertain. The CDR3 is 11 residues long. Deletions cut 4 bases from V and 3 bases from J, with 4 bases between. Germline V gives CDR1 DFQATT, CDR2 SNEGSKA (reference sequence). The DNA of the CDR3 is TGCAGTGCTAAATACTACAATGAGCAGTTCTTC. Amino acid sequence: CSAKYYNEQFF.

The V and J genes are TRBV6-5 and TRBJ1-4, with TRBD1 identical over 11 bases. Germline V CDR1 and CDR2: MNHEY, SVGAGI. The CDR3 extends over 15 amino acids. Germline trimming cut 2 bases from V and 7 bases from J; bases unmatched to any gene: 3. The CDR3 DNA is TGTGCCAGCAGTTACGTCGGGACAGGGGGTGAAAAACTGTTTTTT. This codes for CASSYVGTGGEKLFF.

The chain carries TRBV4-1 and TRBJ2-1, with D possibly matching TRBD2 (7 bases). The CDR3 has 17 amino acids. V lost 0 bases, J lost 4 bases, and 16 bases lay in between. Germline loops: CDR1 MGHRA, CDR2 YSYEKL. The CDR3 sequence is CASSQEGGGYGYNEQFF. The CDR3, as DNA: TGCGCCAGCAGCCAAGAGGGGGGGGGCTATGGGTACAATGAGCAGTTCTTC.

The rearrangement uses TRBV5-4 and TRBJ2-3; D is undetermined. V was clipped by 4 bases and J by 1 base, with 13 bases between them. The CDR3 spans 15 residues. Germline V gene sequence: CDR1 SGHNT, CDR2 YYREEE (reference sequence). Here the CDR3 reads CASSPQTPRTDTQYF. In DNA, the CDR3 is TGTGCCAGCAGCCCCCAGACTCCGCGCACAGATACGCAGTATTTT.

The chain uses TRBV6-5 and TRBJ2-7; TRBD1 aligns across 7 bases. This CDR3 has 14 residues. CDR1 MNHEY and CDR2 SVGAGI come from the germline V gene. V dropped 6 bases and J dropped 2; count of bases not matched to a gene: 7. CDR3 in amino acids: CASSRRDSPYEQYF. The CDR3 DNA sequence: TGTGCCAGCAGCCGACGGGACAGCCCCTACGAGCAGTACTTC.

The chain is built from TRBV5-4 and TRBJ2-3, with TRBD2 matching over 10 bases. Germline-derived CDR1 and CDR2 are SGHNT and YYREEE (reference sequence). The CDR3 totals 16 residues. Trimming cost V 0 bases and J 5 bases; bases outside gene matches: 6. The CDR3 region is CASSLEAGGRGDTQYF. The CDR3 DNA reads TGTGCCAGCAGCTTGGAAGCGGGAGGGCGAGGAGATACGCAGTATTTT.

This clone has only one observation. The rearrangement links TRBV2 to TRBJ1-3; no clear D. The CDR3 length is 14 residues. Germline V gene data show CDR1 as SNHLY and CDR2 as FYNNEI. V was clipped by 1 base and J by 4 bases, with 8 bases between them. CDR3 sequence reads: CASSEVIPGNTIYF. The CDR3 nucleotides read TGTGCCAGCAGTGAAGTTATCCCGGGAAACACCATATATTTT.

The chain couples TRBV7-9 to TRBJ2-2; the match to TRBD2 covers 8 bases. This CDR3 has 16 residues. J gave up 3 bases and V 4 bases, and 7 bases lay outside the gene matches. Germline V gene lookup returns CDR1 SEHNR and CDR2 FQNEAQ (reference sequence). This CDR3 is CASSSQTGGYTGELFF. CDR3 coding DNA: TGTGCCAGCAGCTCTCAGACGGGGGGGTACACCGGGGAGCTGTTTTTT.

V usage is TRBV7-2 and J usage is TRBJ2-7, with 8 bases aligning to TRBD1. This CDR3 has 14 residues. Germline values: CDR1 SGHTA, CDR2 FQGNSA. Unmatched junction bases numbered 5, after V lost 5 bases and J lost 2 bases. The CDR3 sequence is CASSPQGQAYEQYF. The DNA of the CDR3 is TGTGCCAGCAGCCCCCAGGGACAGGCCTACGAGCAGTACTTC.

The rearrangement links TRBV7-3 to TRBJ2-1; 9 nucleotides agree with TRBD1. Losses at the gene ends were 0 bases for V and 9 bases for J; bases not matched to a gene: 3. Germline V gives CDR1 SGHTA, CDR2 FQGTGA. This CDR3 comprises 14 residues. The CDR3 reads CASSLTSTGGEQFF. CDR3 nucleotide sequence: TGTGCCAGCAGCTTAACGTCGACAGGGGGTGAGCAGTTCTTC.

This clone has just a few counts. The chain couples TRBV29-1 to TRBJ2-5; TRBD2 might be the D (5 bases). The ends were cut back, 7 bases at V and 1 base at J, with 13 bases in the middle. The CDR3 spans 13 residues. Germline lookup yields CDR1 SQVTM and CDR2 ANQGSEA. CDR3 in DNA: TGCAGCGCCCGACTACCTTCCCAAGAGACCCAGTACTTC. It specifies CSARLPSQETQYF.

This chain's CDR3 is CASSYSKVQGDYGYTF. The CDR3 DNA sequence: TGTGCCAGCAGTTACTCGAAGGTGCAGGGTGACTATGGCTACACCTTC. The chain joins TRBV6-6 to TRBJ1-2; D perhaps matches TRBD1 (5 bases). V lost 0 bases, J lost 3 bases, and 14 bases lay in between. The CDR3 spans 16 residues. Germline-derived CDR1 and CDR2 are MNHNY and SVGAGI (reference sequence).

The chain combines TRBV25-1 with TRBJ2-2; TRBD1 matches at 10 bases. This CDR3 region has 15 residues. Germline V lookup: CDR1 MGHDK, CDR2 SYGVNS. The J segment lost 8 bases and the V segment lost 4 bases, leaving 7 bases of the junction unmatched. In DNA form, the CDR3 reads TGTGCCAGCAGTGGGACGGGACAGGGGCTAGGGGAGCTGTTTTTT. Its protein is CASSGTGQGLGELFF.

V gene TRBV5-4 combines with J gene TRBJ1-4; 7 nucleotides match TRBD1. Germline assignment: CDR1 SGHNT and CDR2 YYREEE (reference sequence). This CDR3 is built from 14 residues. The J segment lost 6 bases and the V segment lost 4 bases, leaving 6 bases of the junction unmatched. The CDR3 loop reads CASSDQGGDEKLFF. The CDR3 coding sequence is TGTGCCAGCAGCGACCAGGGGGGAGATGAAAAACTGTTTTTT.

The rearrangement links TRBV9 to TRBJ1-2; 8 bases fit TRBD1. The CDR3 length is 13 residues. V lost 4 bases to trimming and J lost 4 bases; unmatched junction nucleotides: 3. CDR1 SGDLS and CDR2 YYNGEE come from the germline V gene. CDR3 region: CASSLTGAYGYTF. CDR3 sequence (DNA): TGTGCCAGCAGCTTGACAGGGGCCTATGGCTACACCTTC.

The CDR3 DNA reads TGTGCCAGCAGCCTTCCGGGACAGGGCAACGGCTACACCTTC. It specifies CASSLPGQGNGYTF. The chain joins TRBV7-2 to TRBJ1-2, with 9 bases that match TRBD1. Germline V gene data show CDR1 as SGHTA and CDR2 as FQGNSA. The CDR3 contains 14 residues. Losses at the gene ends were 5 bases for V and 8 bases for J; bases not matched to a gene: 9.

The chain joins TRBV5-6 to TRBJ2-1; D gene ambiguous. The CDR3 totals 13 residues. The ends were cut back, 4 bases at V and 8 bases at J, with 13 bases in the middle. Germline-derived CDR1 and CDR2 are SGHDT and YYEEEE. The CDR3 reads CASSLDSPDEQFF. DNA of the CDR3: TGTGCCAGCAGCCTTGACTCCCCGGATGAGCAGTTCTTC.